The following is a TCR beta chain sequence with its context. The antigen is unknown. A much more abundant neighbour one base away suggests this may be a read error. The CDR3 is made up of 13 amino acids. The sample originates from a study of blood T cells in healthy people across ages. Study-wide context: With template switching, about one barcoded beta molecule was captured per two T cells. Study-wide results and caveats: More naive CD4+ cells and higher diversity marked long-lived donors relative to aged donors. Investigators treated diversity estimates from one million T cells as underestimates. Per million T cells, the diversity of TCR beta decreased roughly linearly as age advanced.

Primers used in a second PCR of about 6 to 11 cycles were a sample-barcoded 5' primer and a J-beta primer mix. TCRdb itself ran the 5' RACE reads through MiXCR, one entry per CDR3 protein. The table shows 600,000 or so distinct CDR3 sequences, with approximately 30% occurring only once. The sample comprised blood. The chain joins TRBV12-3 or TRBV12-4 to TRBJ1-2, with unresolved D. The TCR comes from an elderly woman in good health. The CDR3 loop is CATSLTGPYGYTF. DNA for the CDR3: TGTGCCACCAGTTTAACGGGTCCTTATGGCTACACCTTC.